This entry lists 12 T cell receptor beta chains sequenced from one sample in a study of OX40 agonist ivuxolimab in advanced cancers. The assay was immunoSEQ multiplex PCR, and TCRdb's table has in-frame clones only and misses some. The sample has roughly 65,000 clones; 80% to 90% are singletons. Sequenced material: CD4+ or CD8+ T cells sorted from blood, taken in a trial of the OX40 agonist ivuxolimab. The receptors were gathered from an adult with an advanced solid tumor such as melanoma, head and neck, liver or kidney cancer.

This chain links TRBV11-3 with TRBJ2-2; D is undetermined. The CDR3 loop spans 13 amino acids. V was trimmed by 4 bases and J by 5 bases, leaving 8 bases between them. Germline lookup yields CDR1 SGHNT and CDR2 YENEEA. The CDR3 protein is CASSSGDTGELFF. CDR3 sequence (DNA): TGTGCCAGCAGCTCTGGGGATACCGGGGAGCTGTTTTTT.

As regards this clone: Other nucleotide sequences from this sample produce the same CDR3. V gene TRBV30 combines with J gene TRBJ2-7; 9 bases are a match to TRBD1. Germline trimming cut 3 bases from V and 1 base from J; bases unmatched to any gene: 4. Germline assignment: CDR1 GTSNPN and CDR2 SVGIG (reference sequence). The CDR3 extends over 14 amino acids. The CDR3, as DNA: TGTGCCTGGAGCCGGGACAGGGCTTCCTACGAGCAGTACTTC. Translated, it gives CAWSRDRASYEQYF.

The chain recombines TRBV6-1 with TRBJ1-3, with unresolved D. The CDR3 is made up of 13 amino acids. Between the trimmed V and J ends, which lost 4 bases and 0 bases, there was a span of 4 bases. Germline CDR1 reads MNHNS; CDR2 reads SASEGT. CDR3 sequence (DNA): TGTGCCAGCAGTGCGATCTCTGGAAACACCATATATTTT. Translation gives CASSAISGNTIYF.

The rearrangement links TRBV6-6 to TRBJ1-4; no clear D gene. Deletions cut 0 bases from V and 1 base from J, with 6 bases between. The CDR3 consists of 15 residues. Per the germline V gene, CDR1 is MNHNY and CDR2 is SVGAGI (reference sequence). CDR3 loop: CASSYSGRTNEKLFF. Written as DNA, the CDR3 is TGTGCCAGCAGTTACTCCGGGCGAACTAATGAAAAACTGTTTTTT.

V usage is TRBV27 and J usage is TRBJ1-5; no reliable D call. V was shortened by 5 bases and J by 4 bases, with 15 bases between the two germline ends. The CDR3 length is 15 residues. Germline CDR1 is MNHEY and CDR2 is SMNVEV (reference sequence). The CDR3 nucleotides read TGTGCCAGCAGTGTTACCGGGCGTACGAATCAGCCCCAGCATTTT. Translating gives CASSVTGRTNQPQHF.

The chain links TRBV27 to TRBJ1-3; no clear D gene. CDR1 and CDR2 (germline): MNHEY, SMNVEV (reference sequence). The CDR3 sequence is 13 residues long. The V and J ends lost 4 bases and 0 bases respectively, with 4 bases between them. Here the CDR3 reads CASSYSSGNTIYF. The CDR3 nucleotides read TGTGCCAGCAGTTACTCCTCTGGAAACACCATATATTTT.

The chain is built from TRBV12-5 and TRBJ2-1, with 9 bases fitting TRBD1. Losses at the gene ends were 7 bases for V and 3 bases for J; bases not matched to a gene: 4. CDR3 length equals 14 residues. Germline CDR1 LGHNT, CDR2 FRNRAP. As DNA, the CDR3 is TGTGCTAGTGTCCCGGGACAGGGCTACAATGAGCAGTTCTTC. Encoded protein: CASVPGQGYNEQFF.

V is TRBV7-2 and J is TRBJ1-5; no reliable D call. The germline V gene encodes CDR1 SGHTA and CDR2 FQGNSA. The V end was cut by 5 bases, the J end by 7 bases, with 9 bases between. The CDR3 runs to 12 residues. The CDR3 coding sequence is TGTGCCAGCAGCCTCGGAGGACAGCCCCAGCATTTT. Translating gives CASSLGGQPQHF.

The chain links TRBV4-1 to TRBJ1-1; D remains ambiguous. Germline CDR1 MGHRA, CDR2 YSYEKL. The CDR3 is 15 amino acids. The V end lost 1 base, the J end lost 0 bases, and 9 bases lay between the germline ends. The CDR3 DNA reads TGCGCCAGCAGCCAAGTAGCCGGAATGAACACTGAAGCTTTCTTT. Residues: CASSQVAGMNTEAFF.

This clone was recorded a few times. The rearrangement uses TRBV15 and TRBJ1-1, with D perhaps matching TRBD1 (6 bases). The V end was cut by 0 bases, the J end by 14 bases, with 16 bases between. Germline V gene lookup returns CDR1 LNHNV and CDR2 YYDKDF (reference sequence). The CDR3 is 13 residues long. In DNA, the CDR3 is TGTGCCACCAGCAGAGATCTGGGACATCCCGTATTCTTT. Translated: CATSRDLGHPVFF. Full variable domain (remainder filled in from reference TRBV15 and TRBJ1-1): DAMVIQNPRYQVTQFGKPVTLSCSQTLNHNVMYWYQQKSSQAPKLLFHYYDKDFNNEADTPDNFQSRRPNTSFCFLDIRSPGLGDTAMYLCATSRDLGHPVFFGQGTRLTVV.

The chain links TRBV4-1 to TRBJ2-1; 15 bases map to TRBD2. Germline V gives CDR1 MGHRA, CDR2 YSYEKL. The CDR3 is 18 amino acids. V lost 0 bases, J lost 4 bases, and 4 bases stayed unmatched. The CDR3 bases are TGCGCCAGCAGCCAAGATGGGACTAGCGGGGGGTTTTACAATGAGCAGTTCTTC. It codes for CASSQDGTSGGFYNEQFF.

This clone showed up just once. The chain is built from TRBV5-1 and TRBJ1-2; no firm D call. The CDR3 has 15 amino acids. Trimming took 5 bases from V and 0 from J, leaving 14 bases between them. CDR1 is SGHRS and CDR2 is YFSETQ in the germline V gene. In DNA, the CDR3 is TGCGCCAGCAGAATGGAGGTATTATCTAACTATGGCTACACCTTC. Translation gives CASRMEVLSNYGYTF.